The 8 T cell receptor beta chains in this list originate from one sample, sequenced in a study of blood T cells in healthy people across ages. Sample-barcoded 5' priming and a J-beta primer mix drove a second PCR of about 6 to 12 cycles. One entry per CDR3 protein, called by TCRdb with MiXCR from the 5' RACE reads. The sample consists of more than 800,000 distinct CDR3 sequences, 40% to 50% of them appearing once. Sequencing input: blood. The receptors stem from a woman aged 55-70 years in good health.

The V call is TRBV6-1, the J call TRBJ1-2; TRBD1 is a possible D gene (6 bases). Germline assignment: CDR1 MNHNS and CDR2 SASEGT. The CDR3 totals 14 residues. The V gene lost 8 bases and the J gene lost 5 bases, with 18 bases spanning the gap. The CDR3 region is CASSPGQLKYGYTF. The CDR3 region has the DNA TGTGCCAGCTCCCCGGGACAACTGAAGTATGGCTACACCTTC.

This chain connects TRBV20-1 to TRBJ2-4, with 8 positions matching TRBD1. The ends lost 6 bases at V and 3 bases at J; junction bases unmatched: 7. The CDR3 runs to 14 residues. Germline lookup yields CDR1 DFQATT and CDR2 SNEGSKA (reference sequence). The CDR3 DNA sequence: TGCAGTGCCAAGACAGGGGCCGTCAAAAACATTCAGTACTTC. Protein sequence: CSAKTGAVKNIQYF.

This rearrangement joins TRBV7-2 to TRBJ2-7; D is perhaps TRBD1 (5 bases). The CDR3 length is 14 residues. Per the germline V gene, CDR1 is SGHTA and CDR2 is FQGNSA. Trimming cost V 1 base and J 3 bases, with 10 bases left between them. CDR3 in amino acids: CASSLGQSIYEQYF. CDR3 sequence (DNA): TGTGCCAGCAGCTTAGGACAGTCCATCTACGAGCAGTACTTC.

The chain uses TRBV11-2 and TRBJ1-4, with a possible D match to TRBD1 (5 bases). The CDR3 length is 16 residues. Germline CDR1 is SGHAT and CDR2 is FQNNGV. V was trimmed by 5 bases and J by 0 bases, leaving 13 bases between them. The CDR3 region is CASSAGGLATNEKLFF. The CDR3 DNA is TGTGCCAGCAGCGCTGGGGGGTTGGCAACTAATGAAAAACTGTTTTTT.

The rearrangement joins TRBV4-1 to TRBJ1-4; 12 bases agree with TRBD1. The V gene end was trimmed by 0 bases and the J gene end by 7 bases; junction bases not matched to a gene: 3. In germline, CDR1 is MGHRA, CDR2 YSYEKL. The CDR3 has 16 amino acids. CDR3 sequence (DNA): TGCGCCAGCAGCCAAGAAGGGACAGGGGGCTTTGAAAAACTGTTTTTT. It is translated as CASSQEGTGGFEKLFF.

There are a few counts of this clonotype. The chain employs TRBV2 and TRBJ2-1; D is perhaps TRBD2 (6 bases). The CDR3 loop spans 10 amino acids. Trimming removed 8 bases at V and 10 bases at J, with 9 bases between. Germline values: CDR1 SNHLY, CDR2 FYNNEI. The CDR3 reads CASPRGEQFF. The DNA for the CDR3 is TGTGCCAGCCCCCGGGGGGAGCAGTTCTTC.

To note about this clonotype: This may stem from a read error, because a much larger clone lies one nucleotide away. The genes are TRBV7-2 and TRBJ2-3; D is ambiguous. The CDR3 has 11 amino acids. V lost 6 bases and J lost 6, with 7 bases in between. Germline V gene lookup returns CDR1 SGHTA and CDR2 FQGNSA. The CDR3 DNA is TGTGCCAGCAGTTTTTTTGATACGCAGTATTTT. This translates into CASSFFDTQYF. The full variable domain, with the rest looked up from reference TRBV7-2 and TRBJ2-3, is GAGVSQSPSNKVTEKGKDVELRCDPISGHTALYWYRQSLGQGLEFLIYFQGNSAPDKSGLPSDRFSAERTGGSVSTLTIQRTQQEDSAVYLCASSFFDTQYFGPGTRLTVL.

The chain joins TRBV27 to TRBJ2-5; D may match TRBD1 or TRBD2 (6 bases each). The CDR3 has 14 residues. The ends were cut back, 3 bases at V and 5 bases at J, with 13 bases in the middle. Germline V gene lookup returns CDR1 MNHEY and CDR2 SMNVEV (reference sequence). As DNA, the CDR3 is TGTGCCAGCAGTTTCGGAGGGGGGCTGGAGACCCAGTACTTC. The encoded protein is CASSFGGGLETQYF.